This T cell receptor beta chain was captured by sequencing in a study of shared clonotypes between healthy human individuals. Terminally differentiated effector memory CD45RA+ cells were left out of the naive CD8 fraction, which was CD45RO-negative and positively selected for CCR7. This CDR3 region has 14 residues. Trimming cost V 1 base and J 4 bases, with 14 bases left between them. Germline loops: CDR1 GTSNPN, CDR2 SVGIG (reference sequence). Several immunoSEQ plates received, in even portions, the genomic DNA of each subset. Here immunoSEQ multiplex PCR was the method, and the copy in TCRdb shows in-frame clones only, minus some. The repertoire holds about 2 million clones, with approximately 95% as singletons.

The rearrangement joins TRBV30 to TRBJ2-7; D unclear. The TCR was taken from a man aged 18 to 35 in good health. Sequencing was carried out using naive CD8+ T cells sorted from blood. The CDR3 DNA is TGTGCCTGGAGTGCCTATACATTGGGGTACGAGCAGTACTTC. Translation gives CAWSAYTLGYEQYF.